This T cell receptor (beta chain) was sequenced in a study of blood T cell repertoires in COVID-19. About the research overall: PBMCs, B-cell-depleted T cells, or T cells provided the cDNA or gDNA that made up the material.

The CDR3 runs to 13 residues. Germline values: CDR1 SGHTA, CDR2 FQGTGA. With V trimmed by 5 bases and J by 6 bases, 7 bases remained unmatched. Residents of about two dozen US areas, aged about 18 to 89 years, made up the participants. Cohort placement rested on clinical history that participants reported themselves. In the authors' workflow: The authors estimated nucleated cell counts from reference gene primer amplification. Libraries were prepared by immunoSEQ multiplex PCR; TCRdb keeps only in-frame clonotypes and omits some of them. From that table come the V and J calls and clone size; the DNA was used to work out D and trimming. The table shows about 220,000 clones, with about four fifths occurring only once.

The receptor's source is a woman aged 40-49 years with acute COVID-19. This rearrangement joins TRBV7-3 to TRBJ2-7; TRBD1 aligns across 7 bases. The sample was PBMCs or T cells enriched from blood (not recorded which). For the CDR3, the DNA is TGTGCCAGCAGCGCGTCCGCAGGGGGCGAGCAGTACTTC. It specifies CASSASAGGEQYF. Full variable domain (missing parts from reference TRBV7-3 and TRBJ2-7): GAGVSQTPSNKVTEKGKYVELRCDPISGHTALYWYRQSLGQGPEFLIYFQGTGAADDSGLPNDRFFAVRPEGSVSTLKIQRTERGDSAVYLCASSASAGGEQYFGPGTRLTVT.